The T cell receptor (beta chain) described here comes from a study of cytomegalovirus exposure and HLA in healthy donors. General study points: Confirmation was obtained in vitro that a few CMV-associated chains are specific for CMV antigens.

Comments on this clone: The antigen is unknown.

The validation cohort, a group of more than 95 subjects, included the donors and was separate from the roughly 670-subject first cohort. Using immunoSEQ multiplex PCR, the repertoire was profiled, and TCRdb retains in-frame clones only, with some absent. The sample includes some 240,000 clones, 75% to 90% of them seen just once. The sequence was collected from a woman in her late teens or twenties in good health and CMV-seronegative. Source material: PBMCs.

This CDR3 is CASSLSTNGYTF. CDR3 nucleotides: TGTGCCAGCAGCCTCTCGACAAATGGCTACACCTTC. V gene TRBV7-9 combines with J gene TRBJ1-2; unclear D gene. Germline V gives CDR1 SEHNR, CDR2 FQNEAQ (reference sequence). Deletions cut 5 bases from V and 6 bases from J, with 10 bases between. CDR3 length equals 12 residues.